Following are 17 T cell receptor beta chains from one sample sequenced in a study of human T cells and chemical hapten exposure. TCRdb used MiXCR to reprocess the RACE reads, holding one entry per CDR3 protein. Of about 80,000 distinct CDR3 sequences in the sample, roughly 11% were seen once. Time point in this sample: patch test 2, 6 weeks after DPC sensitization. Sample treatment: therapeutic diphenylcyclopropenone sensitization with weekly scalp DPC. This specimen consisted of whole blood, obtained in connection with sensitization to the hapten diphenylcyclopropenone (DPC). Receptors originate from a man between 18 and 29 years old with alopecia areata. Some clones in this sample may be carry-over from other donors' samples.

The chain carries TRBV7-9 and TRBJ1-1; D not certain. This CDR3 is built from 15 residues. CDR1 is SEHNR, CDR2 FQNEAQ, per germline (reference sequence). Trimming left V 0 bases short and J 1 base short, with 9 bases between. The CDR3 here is CASSLAADTNTEAFF. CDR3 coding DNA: TGTGCCAGCAGCTTAGCGGCCGACACGAACACTGAAGCTTTCTTT.

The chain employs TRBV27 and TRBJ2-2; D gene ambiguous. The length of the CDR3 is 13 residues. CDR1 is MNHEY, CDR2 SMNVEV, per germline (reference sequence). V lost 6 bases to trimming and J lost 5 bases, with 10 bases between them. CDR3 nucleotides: TGTGCCAGCAGACGCTTTGTTACCGGGGAGCTGTTTTTT. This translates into CASRRFVTGELFF.

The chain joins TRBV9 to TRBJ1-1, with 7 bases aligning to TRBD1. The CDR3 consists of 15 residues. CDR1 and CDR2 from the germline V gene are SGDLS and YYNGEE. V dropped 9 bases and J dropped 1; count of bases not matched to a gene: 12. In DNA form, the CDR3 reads TGTGCCATCAGGGGGGTCTCGTCCAGGAACACTGAAGCTTTCTTT. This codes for CAIRGVSSRNTEAFF.

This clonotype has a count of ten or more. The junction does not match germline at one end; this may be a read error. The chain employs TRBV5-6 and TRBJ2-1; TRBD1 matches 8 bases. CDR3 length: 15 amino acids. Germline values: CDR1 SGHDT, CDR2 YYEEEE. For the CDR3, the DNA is TGTGCCAGCACCTTGCAGGGGGCTCCTTACAATGAGCAGTTCTTC. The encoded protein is CASTLQGAPYNEQFF.

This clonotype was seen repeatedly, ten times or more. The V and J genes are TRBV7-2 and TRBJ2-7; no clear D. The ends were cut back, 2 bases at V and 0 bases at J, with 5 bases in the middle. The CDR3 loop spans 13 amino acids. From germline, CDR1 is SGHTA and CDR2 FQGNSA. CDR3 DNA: TGTGCCAGCAGCTTACTGCTCTCCTACGAGCAGTACTTC. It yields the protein CASSLLLSYEQYF. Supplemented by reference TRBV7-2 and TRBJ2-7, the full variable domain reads GAGVSQSPSNKVTEKGKDVELRCDPISGHTALYWYRQSLGQGLEFLIYFQGNSAPDKSGLPSDRFSAERTGGSVSTLTIQRTQQEDSAVYLCASSLLLSYEQYFGPGTRLTVT.

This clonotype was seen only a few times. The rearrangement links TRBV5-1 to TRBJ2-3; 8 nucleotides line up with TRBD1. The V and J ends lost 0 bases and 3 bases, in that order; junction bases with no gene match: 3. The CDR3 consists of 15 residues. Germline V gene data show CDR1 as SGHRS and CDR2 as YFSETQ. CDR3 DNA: TGCGCCAGCAGCTTGGGGCAGGGGGCAACAGATACGCAGTATTTT. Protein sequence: CASSLGQGATDTQYF.

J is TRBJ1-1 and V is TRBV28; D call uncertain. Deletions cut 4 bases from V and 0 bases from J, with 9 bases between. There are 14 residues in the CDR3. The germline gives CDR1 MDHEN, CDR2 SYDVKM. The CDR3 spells CASSWREMNTEAFF. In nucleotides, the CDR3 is TGTGCCAGCAGTTGGAGGGAGATGAACACTGAAGCTTTCTTT. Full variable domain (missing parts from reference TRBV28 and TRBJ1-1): DVKVTQSSRYLVKRTGEKVFLECVQDMDHENMFWYRQDPGLGLRLIYFSYDVKMKEKGDIPEGYSVSREKKERFSLILESASTNQTSMYLCASSWREMNTEAFFGQGTRLTVV.

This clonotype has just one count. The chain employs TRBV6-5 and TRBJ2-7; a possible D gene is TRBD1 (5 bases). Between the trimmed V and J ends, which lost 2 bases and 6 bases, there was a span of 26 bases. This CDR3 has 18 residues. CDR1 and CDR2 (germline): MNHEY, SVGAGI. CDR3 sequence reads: CASSYQTTRKGSVREQYF. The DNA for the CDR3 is TGTGCCAGCAGTTACCAAACAACCCGGAAGGGGTCTGTTCGCGAGCAGTACTTC.

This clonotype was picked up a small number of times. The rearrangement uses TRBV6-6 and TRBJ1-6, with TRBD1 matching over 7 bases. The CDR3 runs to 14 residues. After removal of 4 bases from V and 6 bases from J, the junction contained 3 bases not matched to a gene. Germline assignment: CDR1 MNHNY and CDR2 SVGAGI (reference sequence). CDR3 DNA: TGTGCCAGCAGTTTAGGACAGGCTAATTCACCCCTCCACTTT. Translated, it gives CASSLGQANSPLHF.

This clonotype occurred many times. CDR3 DNA sequence: TGTGCCAGCACACTCGACTCGAACACTGAAGCTTTCTTT. It translates to CASTLDSNTEAFF. The chain recombines TRBV6-6 with TRBJ1-1; D is unresolved. The CDR3 loop spans 13 amino acids. Germline CDR1 MNHNY, CDR2 SVGAGI (reference sequence). The V and J ends lost 7 bases and 1 base respectively, with 10 bases between them.

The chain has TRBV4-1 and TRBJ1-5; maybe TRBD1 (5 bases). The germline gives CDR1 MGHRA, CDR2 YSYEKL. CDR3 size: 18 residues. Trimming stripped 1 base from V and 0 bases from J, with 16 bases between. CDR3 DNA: TGCGCCAGCAGCCAAGGATTGAAGGGGAGGATTAGCAATCAGCCCCAGCATTTT. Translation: CASSQGLKGRISNQPQHF.

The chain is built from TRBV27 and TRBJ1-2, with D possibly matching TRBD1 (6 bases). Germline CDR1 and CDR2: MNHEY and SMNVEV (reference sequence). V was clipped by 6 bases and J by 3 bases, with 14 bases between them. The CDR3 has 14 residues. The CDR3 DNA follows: TGTGCCAGCAGGGTCAGGGGTGTTGACTATGGCTACACCTTC. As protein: CASRVRGVDYGYTF.

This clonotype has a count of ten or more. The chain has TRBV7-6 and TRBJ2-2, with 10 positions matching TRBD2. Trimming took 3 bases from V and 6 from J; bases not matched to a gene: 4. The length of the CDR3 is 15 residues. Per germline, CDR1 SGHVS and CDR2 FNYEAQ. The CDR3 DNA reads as TGTGCCAGCAGCTTGATTCTAGCGGGGGCCGGGGAGCTGTTTTTT. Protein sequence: CASSLILAGAGELFF.

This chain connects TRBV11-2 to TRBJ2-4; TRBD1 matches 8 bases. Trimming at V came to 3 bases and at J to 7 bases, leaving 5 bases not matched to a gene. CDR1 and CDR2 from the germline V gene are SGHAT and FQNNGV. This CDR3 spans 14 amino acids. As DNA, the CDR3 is TGTGCCAGCAGCTTCCGCCAGGGGGCTAACATTCAGTACTTC. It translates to CASSFRQGANIQYF. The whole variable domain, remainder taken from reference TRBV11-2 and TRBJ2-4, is EAGVAQSPRYKIIEKRQSVAFWCNPISGHATLYWYQQILGQGPKLLIQFQNNGVVDDSQLPKDRFSAERLKGVDSTLKIQPAKLEDSAVYLCASSFRQGANIQYFGAGTRLSVL.

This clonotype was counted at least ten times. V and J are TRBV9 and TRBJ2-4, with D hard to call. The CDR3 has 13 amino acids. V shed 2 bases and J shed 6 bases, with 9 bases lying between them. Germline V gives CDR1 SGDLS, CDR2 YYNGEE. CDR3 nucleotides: TGTGCCAGCAGCGTCGATTGGGGAAACATTCAGTACTTC. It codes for CASSVDWGNIQYF.

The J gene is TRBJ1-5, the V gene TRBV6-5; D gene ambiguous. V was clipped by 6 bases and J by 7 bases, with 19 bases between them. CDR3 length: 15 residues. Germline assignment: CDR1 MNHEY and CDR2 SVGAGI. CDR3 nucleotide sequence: TGTGCCAGCAGCCACGGAGGCCCAAAGGGCCAGCCCCAGCATTTT. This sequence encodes CASSHGGPKGQPQHF.

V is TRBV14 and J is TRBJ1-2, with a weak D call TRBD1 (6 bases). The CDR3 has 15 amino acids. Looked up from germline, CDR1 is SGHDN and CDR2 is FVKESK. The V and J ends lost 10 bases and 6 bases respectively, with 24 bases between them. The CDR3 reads CAIPGQTQGFDGYTF. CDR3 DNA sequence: TGTGCCATCCCGGGACAAACGCAAGGATTTGATGGCTACACCTTC.